This TCR beta chain comes out of a study of blood T cell repertoires in COVID-19. Method: immunoSEQ multiplex PCR; TCRdb's copy keeps in-frame clones and lacks some. The sample carries some 300,000 clones, around 86% recorded once. Per germline, CDR1 SGHAT and CDR2 FQNNGV. The junction had 7 bases not matched to a gene; V was cut back by 5 bases and J by 0 bases. CDR3 length: 18 amino acids. The sequence came from a man in his 70s with acute or convalescent COVID-19. V usage is TRBV11-2 and J usage is TRBJ2-1; 13 bases fit TRBD2. The source material was peripheral blood. The CDR3 loop is CASSGTSGVLSSYNEQFF. For the CDR3, the DNA is TGTGCCAGCAGCGGGACTAGCGGGGTACTTAGCTCCTACAATGAGCAGTTCTTC.